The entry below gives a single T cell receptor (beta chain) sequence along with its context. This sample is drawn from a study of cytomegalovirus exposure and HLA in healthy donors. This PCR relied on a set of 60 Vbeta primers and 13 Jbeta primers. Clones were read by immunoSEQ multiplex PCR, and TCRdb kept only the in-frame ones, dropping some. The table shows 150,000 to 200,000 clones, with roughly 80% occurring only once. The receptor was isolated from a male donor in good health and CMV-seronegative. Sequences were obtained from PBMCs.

CDR3 sequence reads: CASSLSTRRGGSYNEQFF. CDR3 DNA sequence: TGTGCCAGCAGCTTAAGTACGAGACGGGGGGGTTCATACAATGAGCAGTTCTTC. This chain connects TRBV7-9 to TRBJ2-1; 8 bases are a match to TRBD2. After removal of 2 bases from V and 4 bases from J, the junction contained 13 bases not matched to a gene. CDR3 size: 18 residues. CDR1 and CDR2 (germline): SEHNR, FQNEAQ (reference sequence).